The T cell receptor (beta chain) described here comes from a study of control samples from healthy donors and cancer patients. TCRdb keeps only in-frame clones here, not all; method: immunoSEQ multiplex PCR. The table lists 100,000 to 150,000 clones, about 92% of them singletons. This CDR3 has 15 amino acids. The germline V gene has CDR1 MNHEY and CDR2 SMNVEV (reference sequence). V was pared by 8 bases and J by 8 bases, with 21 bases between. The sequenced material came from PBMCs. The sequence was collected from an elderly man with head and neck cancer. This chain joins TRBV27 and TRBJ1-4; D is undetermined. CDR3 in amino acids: CASFRLGAGGEKLFF. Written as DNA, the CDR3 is TGTGCCAGCTTTCGGCTAGGAGCGGGAGGGGAAAAACTGTTTTTT.